One sample yielded the 23 T cell receptor beta chains listed below, sequenced in a study of OX40 agonist ivuxolimab in advanced cancers. Libraries were made using the immunoSEQ multiplex PCR assay. TCRdb limited this immuneACCESS table to in-frame rearrangements with V and J called. A share of clones is missing; checked studies link under half to unresolved V genes, and the rest is unexplained. The sample includes under 70,000 clones, with 86% observed a single time. The leading ten clones occupy approximately 1.1% of the sample. The sample was CD4+ or CD8+ T cells sorted from blood, taken in a trial of the OX40 agonist ivuxolimab. The source of these receptors is an adult with an advanced solid tumor such as melanoma, head and neck, liver or kidney cancer.

The genes are TRBV9 and TRBJ2-4; no firm D call. This CDR3 spans 15 amino acids. From germline, CDR1 is SGDLS and CDR2 YYNGEE. The V gene lost 3 bases and the J gene lost 0 bases, with 10 bases spanning the gap. In nucleotides, the CDR3 is TGTGCCAGCAGCGCCTCCGGAGAAGCCAAAAACATTCAGTACTTC. It translates to CASSASGEAKNIQYF.

This clone appeared once. The chain uses TRBV6-1 and TRBJ2-5; no clear D. This CDR3 region has 14 residues. Germline CDR1 reads MNHNS; CDR2 reads SASEGT. V was shortened by 6 bases and J by 2 bases, with 13 bases between the two germline ends. In DNA form, the CDR3 reads TGTGCCAGCAGCATACAGATAATTCAAGAGACCCAGTACTTC. It specifies CASSIQIIQETQYF.

The chain links TRBV6-6 to TRBJ2-3; 7 bases are a match to TRBD2. In germline, CDR1 is MNHNY, CDR2 SVGAGI (reference sequence). V lost 7 bases, J lost 0 bases, and 7 bases stayed unmatched. CDR3 length: 15 amino acids. CDR3 coding DNA: TGTGCCAGCATCGAGGCTAGCGGAAGCACAGATACGCAGTATTTT. This sequence encodes CASIEASGSTDTQYF.

The chain combines TRBV4-2 with TRBJ2-3; no definite D call. Germline V gives CDR1 LGHNA, CDR2 YNFKEQ. V was pared by 0 bases and J by 2 bases, with 12 bases between. This CDR3 spans 16 amino acids. The CDR3 reads CASSQDRLQITDTQYF. The DNA of the CDR3 is TGTGCCAGCAGCCAAGATCGGCTACAGATCACAGATACGCAGTATTTT.

The J gene is TRBJ2-7, the V gene TRBV4-1; 9 bases map to TRBD1. Germline CDR1 and CDR2: MGHRA and YSYEKL. V shed 4 bases and J 3 bases; nucleotides not matched to a gene: 7. This CDR3 contains 15 residues. The CDR3 DNA is TGCGCCAGCAGCCTAGGGACAGGGACTTACTACGAGCAGTACTTC. Translating gives CASSLGTGTYYEQYF.

The chain links TRBV5-5 to TRBJ2-5; 9 positions match TRBD2. The CDR3 extends over 17 amino acids. Germline lookup yields CDR1 SGHKS and CDR2 YYEKEE (reference sequence). After removal of 0 bases from V and 4 bases from J, the junction contained 10 bases not matched to a gene. CDR3 nucleotides: TGTGCCAGCAGCTTGGTTTGGGTTAGCGGGAGTGGAGAGACCCAGTACTTC. Residues: CASSLVWVSGSGETQYF. The whole variable domain, remainder taken from reference TRBV5-5 and TRBJ2-5, is DAGVTQSPTHLIKTRGQQVTLRCSPISGHKSVSWYQQVLGQGPQFIFQYYEKEERGRGNFPDRFSARQFPNYSSELNVNALLLGDSALYLCASSLVWVSGSGETQYFGPGTRLLVL.

The chain combines TRBV19 with TRBJ2-2, with D possibly TRBD1 on 6 matching bases. The CDR3 loop spans 15 amino acids. The V gene's germline CDR1 is LNHDA and CDR2 SQIVND (reference sequence). The V end was cut by 3 bases, the J end by 5 bases, with 13 bases between. The CDR3 coding sequence is TGTGCCAGTAGTATTAAGACAGGCCGGACCGGGGAGCTGTTTTTT. It is translated as CASSIKTGRTGELFF.

The chain is built from TRBV5-1 and TRBJ1-4, with TRBD1 identical over 9 bases. V lost 4 bases and J lost 6; bases outside the gene matches: 10. The germline CDR1 and CDR2 sequences are SGHRS and YFSETQ. The length of the CDR3 is 16 residues. CDR3 coding DNA: TGCGCCAGCAGCCAACCCACAGGGGGCGCGGATGAAAAACTGTTTTTT. It codes for CASSQPTGGADEKLFF.

This rearrangement joins TRBV7-6 to TRBJ1-3; D ambiguous. Germline-derived CDR1 and CDR2 are SGHVS and FNYEAQ. This CDR3 spans 13 amino acids. Trimming shortened V by 1 base and J by 4 bases, and 5 bases separated the two germline ends. CDR3 sequence reads: CASSLEQGNTIYF. The CDR3 DNA sequence: TGTGCCAGCAGCTTAGAACAGGGAAACACCATATATTTT.

The CDR3, as DNA: TGCAGCGGGCGAGCGGATCATGACGAGCAGTACTTC. Protein: CSGRADHDEQYF. The chain joins TRBV29-1 to TRBJ2-7; D is perhaps TRBD2 (5 bases). V was pared by 7 bases and J by 5 bases, with 15 bases between. Germline CDR1 SQVTM, CDR2 ANQGSEA. CDR3 size: 12 residues.

CDR3 DNA: TGTGCCAGCAGTGGATGGGAAGAGACCCAGTACTTC. Its protein product is CASSGWEETQYF. The chain carries TRBV28 and TRBJ2-5; no reliable D call. The CDR3 spans 12 residues. Looked up from germline, CDR1 is MDHEN and CDR2 is SYDVKM. With 5 bases removed from V and 3 bases from J, the gap between germline ends came to 7 bases.

The chain is built from TRBV7-8 and TRBJ2-1, with D unresolved. In germline, CDR1 is SGHVS, CDR2 FQNEAQ. Trimming stripped 4 bases from V and 8 bases from J, with 15 bases between. CDR3 length: 14 residues. This CDR3 reads CASSSLGRDDEQFF. DNA for the CDR3: TGTGCCAGCAGCTCCCTGGGCCGCGACGATGAGCAGTTCTTC.

CDR3 sequence reads: CASKETHSTDTQYF. DNA for the CDR3: TGCGCCAGCAAAGAGACCCATAGCACAGATACGCAGTATTTT. The rearrangement links TRBV10-2 to TRBJ2-3; D gene ambiguous. Germline values: CDR1 WSHSY, CDR2 SAAADI. Deletions cut 7 bases from V and 0 bases from J, with 11 bases between. The CDR3 sequence is 14 residues long.

V gene TRBV5-1 combines with J gene TRBJ1-3, with no clear D. The CDR3 has 16 amino acids. From germline, CDR1 is SGHRS and CDR2 YFSETQ. V lost 1 base, J lost 4 bases, and 15 bases lay in between. CDR3 sequence: CASSLNGVSIGNTIYF. CDR3 coding DNA: TGCGCCAGCAGCTTGAATGGGGTCTCTATCGGAAACACCATATATTTT.

The J gene is TRBJ2-3, the V gene TRBV5-1, with D possibly TRBD1 on 6 matching bases. With 5 bases removed from V and 1 base from J, the gap between germline ends came to 11 bases. CDR3 length: 14 amino acids. The germline V gene encodes CDR1 SGHRS and CDR2 YFSETQ. DNA for the CDR3: TGCGCCAGCAGTCAGGACAGAGGCACAGATACGCAGTATTTT. This sequence encodes CASSQDRGTDTQYF.

The rearrangement uses TRBV7-9 and TRBJ1-1, with 8 bases aligning to TRBD1. The trim removed 5 bases at V and 11 bases at J, leaving 10 bases unmatched. Germline V CDR1 and CDR2: SEHNR, FQNEAQ (reference sequence). The CDR3 extends over 13 amino acids. The CDR3 nucleotides are TGTGCCAGCAGCCTGGGACAGGCGGGCGGTGCTTTCTTT. It translates to CASSLGQAGGAFF.

The CDR3 DNA follows: TGCGCCAGCAGCGTCACAGGGGGAGTCGACTACGAGCAGTACTTC. Its translation is CASSVTGGVDYEQYF. The chain employs TRBV5-1 and TRBJ2-7; 8 nucleotides agree with TRBD1. The V and J ends lost 4 bases and 3 bases, in that order; junction bases with no gene match: 9. CDR3 length equals 15 residues. Germline V gene sequence: CDR1 SGHRS, CDR2 YFSETQ.

V and J are TRBV29-1 and TRBJ1-1; D remains ambiguous. Germline V gene lookup returns CDR1 SQVTM and CDR2 ANQGSEA. This CDR3 is 12 amino acids long. V was cut by 7 bases and J by 10 bases, with 19 bases left in between. The CDR3 sequence: CSGIDYSRAAFF. As DNA, the CDR3 is TGCAGCGGGATCGACTACAGTCGGGCAGCTTTCTTT.

This clone was picked up a small number of times. The V and J genes are TRBV6-1 and TRBJ2-3, with 8 bases lining up with TRBD2. Per germline, CDR1 MNHNS and CDR2 SASEGT. This CDR3 spans 18 amino acids. Losses at the gene ends were 4 bases for V and 0 bases for J; bases not matched to a gene: 12. CDR3 DNA: TGTGCCAGCAGTGGGAGACCCCGTATAGCGGGGAGCACAGATACGCAGTATTTT. This codes for CASSGRPRIAGSTDTQYF.

The gene calls are TRBV7-6 and TRBJ2-3, with 13 bases fitting TRBD2. This CDR3 has 15 amino acids. Germline V gives CDR1 SGHVS, CDR2 FNYEAQ. J lost 5 bases, V lost 5 bases, and 4 bases had no gene match. The CDR3 protein is CASSGTSGTVDTQYF. The CDR3 nucleotides are TGTGCCAGCAGCGGGACTAGCGGGACGGTAGATACGCAGTATTTT.

The rearrangement links TRBV28 to TRBJ1-4, with 7 bases aligning to TRBD1. The CDR3 has 15 amino acids. Germline V lookup: CDR1 MDHEN, CDR2 SYDVKM. V lost 5 bases to trimming and J lost 2 bases; unmatched junction nucleotides: 5. The CDR3 sequence is CASSDTGATNEKLFF. CDR3 nucleotides: TGTGCCAGCAGTGATACAGGGGCGACTAATGAAAAACTGTTTTTT.

The genes are TRBV10-3 and TRBJ1-1; 7 bases agree with TRBD1. The CDR3 is 13 residues long. Trimming cost V 4 bases and J 4 bases; bases outside gene matches: 3. Germline assignment: CDR1 ENHRY and CDR2 SYGVKD. The DNA of the CDR3 is TGTGCCATCAGTGGACAGGGATCCACTGAAGCTTTCTTT. This translates into CAISGQGSTEAFF.

V and J are TRBV28 and TRBJ2-2, with TRBD2 identical over 7 bases. The V and J ends lost 6 bases and 0 bases, in that order; junction bases with no gene match: 1. The CDR3 is 14 amino acids. The V gene's germline CDR1 is MDHEN and CDR2 SYDVKM. CDR3 coding DNA: TGTGCCAGCAGCGGGGGGTCGAACACCGGGGAGCTGTTTTTT. Amino acid sequence: CASSGGSNTGELFF.